This T cell receptor (beta chain) appears in the sequencing data of a study of blood T cell repertoires in COVID-19. Study at large: The origin of the acute and convalescent COVID-19 samples was the United States, Italy and Spain. PBMCs, B-cell-depleted T cells, or T cells were the source of the cDNA or gDNA that made up the material.

Germline CDR1 reads KGHDR; CDR2 reads SFDVKD. The CDR3 extends over 13 amino acids. The V gene lost 8 bases and the J gene lost 3 bases, with 10 bases spanning the gap. Clones were sequenced by immunoSEQ multiplex PCR, and TCRdb holds only the in-frame ones, with some missing. The sample contains a few hundred thousand clones, 65% to 85% of which appear only once. In its sample, this clone was seen once. Specimen: peripheral blood. The TCR originated in an elderly woman with acute or convalescent COVID-19. The rearrangement uses TRBV24-1 and TRBJ1-5, with unresolved D. The CDR3: CATMGSPNQPQHF. In nucleotides, the CDR3 is TGTGCCACCATGGGCAGTCCCAATCAGCCCCAGCATTTT.